Given below is one T cell receptor beta chain in context. Its antigen remains unidentified. This specimen belongs to a study of regulatory T cells in long-lasting Graves disease. Investigators prepared the TCR beta libraries by applying iRepertoire HTBI primers and Arm-PCR of CDR3 regions. Via MiXCR, TCRdb re-called the multiplex PCR reads, giving one row per CDR3 protein. Counted here are 400,000 to 550,000 distinct CDR3 sequences, around 17% occurring once; the ten biggest clones make up about 10%. Overall study findings and caveats: What was studied was peripheral blood only, and not thyroid tissue. Persistent disease preferred TRBV28, TRBJ1-2 and TRBJ2-5.

The sample's time point: newly diagnosed GD, antithyroid drugs for less than 3 months. The TCR library was prepared using RNA isolated from PBMCs. This CDR3 has 16 amino acids. The trim removed 6 bases at V and 5 bases at J, leaving 10 bases unmatched. Looked up from germline, CDR1 is ENHRY and CDR2 is SYGVKD. This sample also belongs to another study, concerning T cells in Graves' hyperthyroidism and ophthalmopathy.

The clonotype was recovered from a woman aged 30 to 39 with Graves disease. Here the sequenced sample was peripheral blood mononuclear cells (PBMCs), taken at new diagnosis, from a patient treated with antithyroid drugs. The V gene is TRBV10-3, the J gene TRBJ2-1; 10 positions match TRBD2. This CDR3 reads CAIRGLAEGGNNEQFF. In DNA form, the CDR3 reads TGTGCCATCAGAGGACTAGCGGAGGGGGGAAACAATGAGCAGTTCTTC.